These 4 T cell receptor beta chains originate from one sample sequenced in a study of T cells after yellow fever vaccination. TCRdb independently ran MiXCR on the 5' RACE reads; one entry per CDR3 protein. The data hold about 510,000 distinct CDR3 sequences, with 21% observed a single time. The input for sequencing was PBMCs, taken less than 25 days after the first yellow fever vaccination. All receptors derive from a young man who received the YFV17D yellow fever vaccine.

V is TRBV7-2 and J is TRBJ1-1; D remains unclear. CDR1 is SGHTA, CDR2 FQGNSA, per germline. V lost 5 bases, J lost 4 bases, and 8 bases lay in between. This CDR3 has 12 amino acids. The CDR3 reads CASSAQTTEAFF. The CDR3 nucleotides are TGTGCCAGCAGCGCCCAAACCACTGAAGCTTTCTTT.

The J gene is TRBJ2-1, the V gene TRBV12-5; perhaps TRBD2 as D (5 bases). Trimming stripped 5 bases from V and 12 bases from J, with 11 bases between. This CDR3 spans 11 amino acids. Germline lookup yields CDR1 LGHNT and CDR2 FRNRAP. CDR3 bases: TGTGCTAGTGGTCCGGGGATTTGGCAGTTCTTC. It specifies CASGPGIWQFF. Full variable domain (rest looked up from reference TRBV12-5 and TRBJ2-1): DARVTQTPRHKVTEMGQEVTMRCQPILGHNTVFWYRQTMMQGLELLAYFRNRAPLDDSGMPKDRFSAEMPDATLATLKIQPSEPRDSAVYFCASGPGIWQFFGPGTRLTVL.

J is TRBJ2-7 and V is TRBV5-5, with D tentatively TRBD1 (6 bases). This CDR3 is 15 amino acids long. With 3 bases removed from V and 2 bases from J, the gap between germline ends came to 15 bases. The germline V gene encodes CDR1 SGHKS and CDR2 YYEKEE (reference sequence). CDR3 nucleotides: TGTGCCAGCAGCTACGGTCGGGACATACCCTACGAGCAGTACTTC. Its protein is CASSYGRDIPYEQYF.

This clonotype was seen a handful of times. V usage is TRBV6-5 and J usage is TRBJ2-3; D is undetermined. The CDR3 is 17 amino acids. Per the germline V gene, CDR1 is MNHEY and CDR2 is SVGAGI. V lost 0 bases and J 1 base, leaving 14 bases between the germline ends. The CDR3: CASSYSNYAARTDTQYF. The CDR3 DNA reads as TGTGCCAGCAGTTACTCGAATTACGCGGCCCGCACAGATACGCAGTATTTT.